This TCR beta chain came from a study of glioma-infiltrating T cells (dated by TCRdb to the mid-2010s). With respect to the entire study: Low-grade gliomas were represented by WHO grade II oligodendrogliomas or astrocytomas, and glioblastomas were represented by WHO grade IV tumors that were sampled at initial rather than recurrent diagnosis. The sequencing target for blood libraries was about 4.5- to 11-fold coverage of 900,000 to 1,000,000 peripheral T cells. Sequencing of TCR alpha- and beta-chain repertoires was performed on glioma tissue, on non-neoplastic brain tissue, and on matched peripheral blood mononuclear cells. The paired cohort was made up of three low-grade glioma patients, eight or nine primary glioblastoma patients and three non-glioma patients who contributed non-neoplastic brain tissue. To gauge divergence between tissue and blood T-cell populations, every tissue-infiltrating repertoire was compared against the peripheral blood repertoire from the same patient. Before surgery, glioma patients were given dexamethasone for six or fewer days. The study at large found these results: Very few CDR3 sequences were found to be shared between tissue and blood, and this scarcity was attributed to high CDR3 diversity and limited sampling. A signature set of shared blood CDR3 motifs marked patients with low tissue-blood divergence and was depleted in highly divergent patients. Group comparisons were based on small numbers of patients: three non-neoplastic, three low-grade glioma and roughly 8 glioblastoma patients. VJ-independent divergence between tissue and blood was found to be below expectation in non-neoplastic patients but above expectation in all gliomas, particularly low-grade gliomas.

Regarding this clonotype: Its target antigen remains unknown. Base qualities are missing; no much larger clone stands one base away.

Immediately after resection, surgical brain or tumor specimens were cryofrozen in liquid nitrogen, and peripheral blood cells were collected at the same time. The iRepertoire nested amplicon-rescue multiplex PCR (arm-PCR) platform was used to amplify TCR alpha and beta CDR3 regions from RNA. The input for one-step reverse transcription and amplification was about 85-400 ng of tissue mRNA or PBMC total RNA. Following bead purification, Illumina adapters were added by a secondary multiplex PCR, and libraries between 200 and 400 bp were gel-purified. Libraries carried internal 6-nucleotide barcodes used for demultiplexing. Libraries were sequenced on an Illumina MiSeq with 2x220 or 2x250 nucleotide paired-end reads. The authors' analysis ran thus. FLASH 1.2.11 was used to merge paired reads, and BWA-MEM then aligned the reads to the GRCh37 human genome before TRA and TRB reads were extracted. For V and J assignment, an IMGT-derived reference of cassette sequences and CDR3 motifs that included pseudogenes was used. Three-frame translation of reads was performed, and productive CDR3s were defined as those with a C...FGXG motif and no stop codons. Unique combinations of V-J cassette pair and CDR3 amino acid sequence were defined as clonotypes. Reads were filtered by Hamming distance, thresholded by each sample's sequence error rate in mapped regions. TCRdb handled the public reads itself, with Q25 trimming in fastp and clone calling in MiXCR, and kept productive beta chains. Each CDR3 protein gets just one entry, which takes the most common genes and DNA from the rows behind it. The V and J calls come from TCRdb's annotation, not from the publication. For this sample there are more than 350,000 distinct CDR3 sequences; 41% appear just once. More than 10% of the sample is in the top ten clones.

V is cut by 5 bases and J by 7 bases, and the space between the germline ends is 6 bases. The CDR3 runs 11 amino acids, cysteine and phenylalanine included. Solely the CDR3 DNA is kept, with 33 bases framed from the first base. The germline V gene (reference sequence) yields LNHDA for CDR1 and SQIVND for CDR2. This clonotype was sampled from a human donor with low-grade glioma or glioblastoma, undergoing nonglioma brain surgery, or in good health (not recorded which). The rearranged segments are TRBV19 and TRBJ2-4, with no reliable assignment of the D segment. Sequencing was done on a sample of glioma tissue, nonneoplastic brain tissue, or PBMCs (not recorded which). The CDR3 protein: CASSSGNIQYF. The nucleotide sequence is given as TGTGCCAGTAGTTCCGGGAACATTCAGTACTTC.